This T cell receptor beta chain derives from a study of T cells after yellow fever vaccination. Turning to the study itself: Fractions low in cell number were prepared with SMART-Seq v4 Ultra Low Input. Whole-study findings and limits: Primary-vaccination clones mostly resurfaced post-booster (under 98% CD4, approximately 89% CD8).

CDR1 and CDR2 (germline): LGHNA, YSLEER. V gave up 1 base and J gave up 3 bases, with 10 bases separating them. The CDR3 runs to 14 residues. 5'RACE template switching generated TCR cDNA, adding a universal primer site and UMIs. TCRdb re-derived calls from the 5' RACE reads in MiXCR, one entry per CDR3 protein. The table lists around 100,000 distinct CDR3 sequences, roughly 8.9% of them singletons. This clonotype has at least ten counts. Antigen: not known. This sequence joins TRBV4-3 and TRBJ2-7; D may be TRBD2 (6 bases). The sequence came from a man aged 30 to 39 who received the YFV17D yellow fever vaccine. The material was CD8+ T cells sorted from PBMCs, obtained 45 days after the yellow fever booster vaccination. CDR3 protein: CASSQGLGGYEQYF. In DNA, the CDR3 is TGCGCCAGCAGCCAAGGGTTGGGGGGCTACGAGCAGTACTTC.